The source of this TCR beta chain is a study of T-cell reconstitution after alpha-beta-depleted transplantation in children. As for this clonotype: Its target is not known.

Study-wide findings and caveats: Surviving recipient T cells and intrathymic progenitors accounted for some patients' high TCRbeta diversity at day 60. Several hundred expanded graft clones reportedly gave rise to the alpha-beta T cells present about two months after transplant. Newly generated T cells supplied most T-cell counts and diversity one year post-transplant.

Unique molecular identifiers featured in how the TCRbeta library was prepared. One entry per CDR3 protein, called by TCRdb with MiXCR from the PCR reads. The sample records 350,000 to 500,000 distinct CDR3 sequences, around two fifths being singletons. The receptor comes from a girl aged 2 to 10 with aplastic anemia, due to receive a stem cell transplant. The material was PBMCs, obtained before TCRalphabeta/CD19-depleted stem cell transplant.

CDR3 sequence: CASSLGSISYNEQFF. As DNA, the CDR3 is TGCGCCAGCAGCTTGGGGAGTATCTCCTACAATGAGCAGTTCTTC. The chain carries TRBV5-1 and TRBJ2-1; no clear D. CDR1 is SGHRS and CDR2 is YFSETQ in the germline V gene. The CDR3 has 15 amino acids. Trimming took 0 bases from V and 0 from J, leaving 7 bases between them.